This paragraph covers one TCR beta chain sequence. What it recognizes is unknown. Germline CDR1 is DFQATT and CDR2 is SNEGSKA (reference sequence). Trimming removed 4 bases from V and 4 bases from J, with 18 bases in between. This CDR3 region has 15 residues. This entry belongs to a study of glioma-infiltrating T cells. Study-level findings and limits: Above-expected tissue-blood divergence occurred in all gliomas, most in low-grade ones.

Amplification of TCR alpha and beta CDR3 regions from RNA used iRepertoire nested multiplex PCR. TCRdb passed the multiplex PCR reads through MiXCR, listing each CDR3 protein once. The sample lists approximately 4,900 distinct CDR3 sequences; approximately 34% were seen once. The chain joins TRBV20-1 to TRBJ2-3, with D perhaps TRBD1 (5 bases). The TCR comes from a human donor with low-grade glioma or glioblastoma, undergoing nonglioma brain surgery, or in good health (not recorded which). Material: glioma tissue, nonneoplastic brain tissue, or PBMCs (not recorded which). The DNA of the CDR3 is TGCAGTGCTAATTTCTTGGACAAGGGTGCAGATACGCAGTATTTT. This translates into CSANFLDKGADTQYF.